Reported below is one T cell receptor beta chain. No antigen is known for it. Per-base quality was not reported, and no clone a single base away is much larger than it. The cohort comprised fewer than 750 healthy bone marrow donors. At the time of sampling, every cohort member was nominally healthy, though immune exposures that went unrecorded were likely present. The donor tested CMV seronegative and was one of the 352 seronegative cohort members. A peripheral blood sample was provided by each donor, and peripheral blood mononuclear cells were used for TCR beta sequencing. Genomic DNA extraction from the blood cell samples was performed with the Qiagen DNeasy Blood Extraction Kit. The library relied on the immunoSEQ multiplex PCR assay. A mixture of 60 forward primers for TCR Vbeta segments and 13 reverse primers for TCR Jbeta segments was used in the multiplex PCR. The CDR3 region of rearranged TCR beta genes was amplified from genomic DNA by a multiplex PCR assay. On the Illumina HiSeq System, the amplified TCR beta libraries were sequenced as 87-base-pair reads. For the original study's pipeline: A later analysis counted tens of millions of unique TCR beta chains across the 666 repertoires, and 9 million to 14 million of these chains were shared by at least two donors. A nearest-neighbor algorithm error-corrected the raw reads and collapsed the reads into unique sequences, merging closely related sequences to remove PCR and sequencing errors. Alignment of CDR3 sequences to IMGT reference sequences was used to assign V, D and J gene segments. Each retained sequence needed at least a six-nucleotide match to both a V gene segment and a J gene segment. Rearrangements were classified as productive when the CDR3 lacked stop codons and remained in frame with V and J, and all other rearrangements were classified as non-productive. Following IMGT convention, CDR3 was defined as the stretch from the second conserved V-encoded cysteine to the conserved J-encoded phenylalanine. Sequences without an unambiguous match to a single V gene segment were excluded from the earlier analysis of a few hundred of the donors. In an earlier analysis of a few hundred of the donors, a V segment was called functional when productive rearrangements were above 56.7%, and segregating when the standard deviation between donors exceeded 5%. To diagnose cytomegalovirus status from the catalog of TCR beta chain sequences, a statistical classification framework was built. In a later analysis, V and J genes were assigned by comparing TCR nucleotide sequences against IMGT/GENE-DB human TR gene sequences. Using the TCRdist pipeline, a later analysis assigned CDR3 sequences along with most-parsimonious VDJ recombination scenarios. A later analysis defined each TCR beta chain by its CDR3 amino acid sequence plus V-gene family, and excluded reads lacking a unique V-gene family. As a way to deal with suspected cross-contamination and a sequencing artifact, a later analysis dropped more than 500 nucleotide sequences that were highly shared and had low generation probability. In a later analysis, a clonal expansion index was calculated for each public chain from normalized within-repertoire ranks of inferred template counts. A later analysis computed generation probabilities with a VDJ recombination model fitted to out-of-frame rearrangements, and checked the results against IGoR. A later analysis scored TCR-TCR, TCR-HLA and TCR-CMV co-occurrence with hypergeometric tests, applying a repertoire-size bias correction to TCR pairs. In a later analysis, false discovery rates were estimated by permuting HLA or CMV assignments 20 times. A later analysis grouped co-occurring TCRs with DBSCAN, adding TCRdist sequence similarity when clustering within HLA-allele-positive subsets. Repertoires with fewer than 30,000 or more than 120,000 public chains, plus five repertoires with anomalous nucleotide sharing, were excluded from co-occurrence clustering. In TCRdb, the immuneACCESS table is reduced to in-frame sequences with V and J assigned. These tables do not hold every clone; where another copy was compared, an unresolved V gene accounts for under half, and the others remain unexplained. V and J calls and clone size are those listed in that table; D and trimming were worked out from the DNA. The sample table records 85,000 to 100,000 clones; 60% to 75% of these occur just once. The top ten constitute 3.2% of the sample.

The sample originates from a study of cytomegalovirus exposure and HLA in healthy donors (TCRdb year 2017). Background on the whole study: In an earlier analysis of 450 to 750 of the donors, 250 to 300 Gb of sequence data and roughly 100 million unique TCR beta sequences from roughly 200 million T cells were reported. An early release covering more than 500 HLA-typed donors comprised approximately 290 gigabases of sequencing data and about 90 million unique TCR sequences. Of the roughly 390 genotyped donors, less than 90% were placed in the genetic ancestry cluster associated with self-reported Caucasian donors. The study aimed to test whether cataloging public T cell receptors could reveal signatures of past pathogen exposure. The study profiled the T cell repertoires of hundreds of subjects by immunosequencing and related them to cytomegalovirus serostatus. A separate validation cohort of more than 100 different subjects was used in addition to the approximately 700-subject first cohort. To predict cytomegalovirus infection status, the study combined high-throughput TCR immunosequencing, statistical association of individual TCRs with disease status, and machine learning. A later analysis re-examined previously published TCR beta repertoires from 600 to 700 donors and added high-resolution HLA genotyping to investigate patterns of TCR occurrence. The later analysis used no new phenotypic data to find candidate immune exposures, relying instead on TCR beta sequences and their occurrence across donors. To decide whether each TCR beta V gene segment behaved as functional or pseudogenic, an earlier analysis of approximately 590 of the donors relied on high-throughput TCR beta sequencing. Donor age, sex, ethnicity and CMV serostatus were compiled alongside the repertoire data. In a later genetic analysis, genome-wide SNP genotypes for about 60% of the 666 donors were used, and that subset was treated as a discovery cohort. All discovery cohort repertoires had been generated using a single sequencing platform. HLA typing included class I and class II loci at four-digit resolution. Typing coverage differed by locus: A, B, C, DRB1 and DQB1 were typed in roughly 620-630 donors, DQA1 in roughly 510, DPA1 in around 580, and DPB1 in 400 to 480. Roughly 5 DR-DQ haplotypes were handled as single units for association and clustering because linkage in the cohort was strong. Among 398 genotyped donors of the cohort, an average of roughly 240,000 unique TCR beta nucleotide sequences were sequenced per donor, around a sixth of them non-productive.

What the research found in general, with its limitations: In both the original and validation cohorts, the classifier was reported to diagnose cytomegalovirus status with high specificity and sensitivity. Some IMGT-functional V segments, including TRBV6-2 and TRBV6-3, could not be distinguished by the 87-base-pair reads and were therefore excluded. A cluster of highly shared sequence variants was judged likely to be a technical artifact of the sequencing pipeline. Correlated functional status among segregating V segments might reflect linkage disequilibrium, but an unknown experimental factor could not be ruled out. In a later analysis, HLA-associated TCR beta chains showed more clonal expansion and lower generation probabilities than non-associated chains that were equally common. The presence/absence analyses assumed that sequencing depth was roughly uniform across donors, and that assumption may not be true. It was suggested by the authors that the approach could potentially be generalized to other disease states and immunological phenotypes. HLA typing was unavailable for some donors at each locus, so association tests used only the typed subset. Most TCR sequences were seen in very few donors, while some public TCRs were found in many individuals. A further reported finding was that TCR beta sequences accurately predicted the HLA-A and HLA-B alleles for most subjects in the first cohort. A later genetic analysis associated a missense DCLRE1C variant with V-gene and J-gene trimming of TCR beta chains, and an independent cohort replicated the association. In an earlier analysis of more than 500 of the donors, most TCR beta V segments appeared in productive rearrangements about 87% or about 30% of the time, broadly matching IMGT annotations. Because counts were too low, some 17 rarely observed V segments, including chromosome 9 orphons, were left out of the earlier analysis of 587 of the donors. A later analysis found that most CMV-associated TCR beta chains appeared HLA-restricted, with HLA associations seemingly driven largely by CMV exposure. Immune exposure information for the cohort was limited to CMV serostatus. A later analysis associated 17,000 or so TCR beta sequences with specific HLA alleles at a false discovery rate of 0.05. Three of the identified cytomegalovirus-associated TCR beta chains were confirmed in vitro to be specific for cytomegalovirus antigens. When HLA alleles, especially DR and DQ, strongly co-occurred, attributing TCR associations to individual alleles was difficult. Several of the top co-occurrence clusters appeared to be linked to parvovirus B19, influenza, CMV and Epstein-Barr virus, according to a later analysis. According to a later analysis, TCR association rates differed among HLA loci, with DRB1 alleles showing the most associated TCRs and HLA-C alleles showing the fewest. The study listed over 150 TCR beta chains as associated with cytomegalovirus. The cohort was sequenced for TCR beta chains only, and without alpha or paired-chain data the features that could be detected were limited. In a later genetic analysis, fewer N-insertions in productive TCRs were reported among donors in an Asian-associated ancestry cluster than the roughly 710-donor mean.

The germline ends are 9 bases apart after V is trimmed by 0 bases and J by 4 bases. The CDR3 covers 14 residues, taking in both the cysteine and the phenylalanine. Only CDR3 DNA remains: 42 bases, in frame from the first base. CDR1 MNHNY and CDR2 SVGAGI were looked up in the germline V gene (reference sequence). This clonotype was obtained from a man between 60 and 70 years old in good health and CMV-seronegative. The chain couples TRBV6-6 to TRBJ2-5; the D segment cannot be called with confidence. Sequenced sample: PBMCs. The nucleotide sequence is TGTGCCAGCAGTTACTCGCCCTTCAGAGAGACCCAGTACTTC. It encodes CASSYSPFRETQYF.